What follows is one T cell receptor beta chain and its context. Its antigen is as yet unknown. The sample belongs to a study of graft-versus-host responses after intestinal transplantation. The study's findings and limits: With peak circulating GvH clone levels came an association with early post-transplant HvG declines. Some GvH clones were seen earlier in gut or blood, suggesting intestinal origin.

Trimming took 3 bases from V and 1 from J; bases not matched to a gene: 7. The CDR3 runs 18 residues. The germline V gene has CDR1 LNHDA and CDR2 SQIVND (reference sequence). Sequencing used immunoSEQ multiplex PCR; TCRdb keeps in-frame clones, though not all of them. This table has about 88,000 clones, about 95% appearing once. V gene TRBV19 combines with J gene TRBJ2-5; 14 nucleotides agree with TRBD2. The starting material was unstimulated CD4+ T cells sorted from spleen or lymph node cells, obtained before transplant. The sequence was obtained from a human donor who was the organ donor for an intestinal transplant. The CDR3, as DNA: TGTGCCAGTAGTATCGGACGGACTAGCGGGGGGTTCCAAGAGACCCAGTACTTC. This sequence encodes CASSIGRTSGGFQETQYF.